This T cell receptor (beta chain) is from a study of T-cell reconstitution after alpha-beta-depleted transplantation in children. Using unique molecular identifiers, the investigators prepared the TCRbeta library. TCRdb re-called the PCR reads through MiXCR, storing one row per CDR3 protein. Here the sample spans around 700,000 distinct CDR3 sequences, around 12% being singletons. The trim removed 3 bases at V and 9 bases at J, leaving 11 bases unmatched. The CDR3 totals 15 residues. Germline V gene lookup returns CDR1 SGHRS and CDR2 YFSETQ. This clonotype was seen repeatedly, ten times or more. The sequence was collected from a girl aged 2-10 years with congenital amegakaryocytic thrombocytopenia, due to receive a stem cell transplant. The J gene is TRBJ2-4, the V gene TRBV5-1; 8 bases fit TRBD2. The source was PBMCs, collected before TCRalphabeta/CD19-depleted stem cell transplant. CDR3 coding DNA: TGCGCCAGCAGCTCGGGGAGCGGGAGAAGGAGCATTCAGTACTTC. Its translation: CASSSGSGRRSIQYF. Supplemented by reference TRBV5-1 and TRBJ2-4, the full variable domain reads KAGVTQTPRYLIKTRGQQVTLSCSPISGHRSVSWYQQTPGQGLQFLFEYFSETQRNKGNFPGRFSGRQFSNSRSEMNVSTLELGDSALYLCASSSGSGRRSIQYFGAGTRLSVL.